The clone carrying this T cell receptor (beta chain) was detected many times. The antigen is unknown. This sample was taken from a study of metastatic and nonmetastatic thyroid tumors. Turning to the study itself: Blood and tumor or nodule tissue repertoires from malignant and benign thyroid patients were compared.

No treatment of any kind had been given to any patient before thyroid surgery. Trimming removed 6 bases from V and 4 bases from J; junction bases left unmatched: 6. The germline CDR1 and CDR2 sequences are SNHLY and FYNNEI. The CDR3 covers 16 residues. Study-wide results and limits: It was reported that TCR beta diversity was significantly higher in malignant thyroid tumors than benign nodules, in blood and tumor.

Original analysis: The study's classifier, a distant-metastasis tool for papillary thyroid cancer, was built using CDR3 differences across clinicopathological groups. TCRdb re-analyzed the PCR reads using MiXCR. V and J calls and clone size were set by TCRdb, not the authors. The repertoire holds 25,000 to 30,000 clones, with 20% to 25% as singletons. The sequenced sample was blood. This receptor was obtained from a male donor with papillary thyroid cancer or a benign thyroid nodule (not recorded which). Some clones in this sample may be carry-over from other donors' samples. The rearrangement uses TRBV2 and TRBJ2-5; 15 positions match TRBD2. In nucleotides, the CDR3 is TGTGCCAGCAGAGTAGGACTAGCGGGGGGGAGAGAGACCCAGTACTTC. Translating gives CASRVGLAGGRETQYF.